The entry that follows covers one T cell receptor beta chain sequence. The target antigen is unknown. These data are taken from a study of cytomegalovirus exposure and HLA in healthy donors. Study-wide background: Researchers previously reported finding 90 million to 130 million unique TCR beta sequences from approximately 200 million T cells. Notes on the study in general: In an earlier analysis, most TCR beta V segments were productive about 87% or about 30% of the time. TCR beta chains associated with HLA were, in a later analysis, more clonally expanded than equally common others.

This CDR3 spans 15 amino acids. V lost 3 bases to trimming and J lost 4 bases; unmatched junction nucleotides: 6. CDR1 and CDR2 from the germline V gene are SGHRS and YFSETQ. The study sampled nominally healthy donors, though unrecorded immune exposures were likely. Use of 60 Vbeta and 13 Jbeta primers characterized the PCR. TCRdb keeps only in-frame clones here, not all; method: immunoSEQ multiplex PCR. This sample contains just over 60,000 clones. The TCR comes from a man between 25 and 39 years old in good health and CMV-seropositive. This chain joins TRBV5-1 and TRBJ2-1; TRBD2 agrees at 8 bases. The source material was PBMCs. Here the CDR3 reads CASSSAGTSYNEQFF. CDR3 DNA sequence: TGCGCCAGCAGCTCCGCCGGGACTAGTTACAATGAGCAGTTCTTC.